This TCR beta chain is from a study of T cell repertoires in cytomegalovirus infection. The overall study: Peptides in the study included HLA-C-restricted and HLA-B-restricted CMV epitopes. Study-level findings and limits: In two of eight donors, the top clonotype was HLA-C-restricted CMV-specific.

Germline V gives CDR1 SGHAT, CDR2 FQDESV (reference sequence). V was cut by 6 bases and J by 3 bases, with 15 bases left in between. This CDR3 is 14 amino acids long. TCRdb re-called the reads with MiXCR, one entry per CDR3 protein. Among tens of thousands of distinct CDR3 sequences listed, around 21% were seen once. With regard to this clonotype: The antigen remains unidentified.

Material: CD8+ T cells from cultured PBMCs, obtained from culture after CMV antigen stimulation. This receptor was identified in a human donor in good health (CMV status not recorded). Some clones in this sample may be carry-over from other donors' samples. The V and J genes are TRBV11-1 and TRBJ2-7; no clear D gene. In DNA, the CDR3 is TGTGCCAGCAGTAAAAGCGCGACGAACTACGAGCAGTACTTC. Its protein product is CASSKSATNYEQYF.